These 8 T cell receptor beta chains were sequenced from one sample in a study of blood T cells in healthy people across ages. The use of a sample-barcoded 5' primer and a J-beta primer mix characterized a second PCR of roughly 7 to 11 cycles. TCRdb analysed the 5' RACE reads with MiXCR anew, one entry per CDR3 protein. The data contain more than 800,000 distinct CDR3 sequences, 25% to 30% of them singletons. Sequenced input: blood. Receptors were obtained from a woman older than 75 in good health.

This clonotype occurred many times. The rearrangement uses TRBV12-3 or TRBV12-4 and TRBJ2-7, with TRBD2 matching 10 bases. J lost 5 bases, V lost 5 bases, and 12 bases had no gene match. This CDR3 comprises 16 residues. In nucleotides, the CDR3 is TGTGCCAGCAGTCCCCCTCCCAGCGGGGGGGTCCACGAGCAGTACTTC. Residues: CASSPPPSGGVHEQYF.

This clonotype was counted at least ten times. The CDR3: CASSVGSGAMETQYF. The CDR3, as DNA: TGTGCCAGCAGCGTCGGTTCGGGGGCAATGGAGACCCAGTACTTC. The chain is built from TRBV9 and TRBJ2-5; the D call may be TRBD1 or TRBD2 (6 bases each). V gave up 2 bases and J gave up 5 bases, with 16 bases separating them. This CDR3 spans 15 amino acids. The germline gives CDR1 SGDLS, CDR2 YYNGEE.

The DNA for the CDR3 is TGTGCCAGCGCCCCGGGTTACGCAGGCAATCAGCCCCAGCATTTT. Translated, it gives CASAPGYAGNQPQHF. The genes are TRBV9 and TRBJ1-5, with no clear D. There are 15 residues in the CDR3. With 7 bases removed from V and 2 bases from J, the gap between germline ends came to 16 bases. In germline, CDR1 is SGDLS, CDR2 YYNGEE.

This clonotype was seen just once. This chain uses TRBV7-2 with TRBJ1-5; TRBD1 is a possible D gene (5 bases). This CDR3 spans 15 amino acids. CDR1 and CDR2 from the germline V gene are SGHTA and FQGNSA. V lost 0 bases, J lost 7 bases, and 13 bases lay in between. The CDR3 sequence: CASSLAWGGLQPQHF. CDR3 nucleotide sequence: TGTGCCAGCAGCTTAGCGTGGGGGGGACTCCAGCCCCAGCATTTT.

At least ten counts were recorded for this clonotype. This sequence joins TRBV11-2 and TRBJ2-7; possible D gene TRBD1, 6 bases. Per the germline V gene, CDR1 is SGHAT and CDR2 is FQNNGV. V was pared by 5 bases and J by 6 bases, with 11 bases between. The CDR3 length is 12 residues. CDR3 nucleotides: TGTGCCAGCAGCCACAGGGTTCCCGAGCAGTACTTC. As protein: CASSHRVPEQYF. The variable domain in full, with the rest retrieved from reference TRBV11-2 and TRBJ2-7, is EAGVAQSPRYKIIEKRQSVAFWCNPISGHATLYWYQQILGQGPKLLIQFQNNGVVDDSQLPKDRFSAERLKGVDSTLKIQPAKLEDSAVYLCASSHRVPEQYFGPGTRLTVT.

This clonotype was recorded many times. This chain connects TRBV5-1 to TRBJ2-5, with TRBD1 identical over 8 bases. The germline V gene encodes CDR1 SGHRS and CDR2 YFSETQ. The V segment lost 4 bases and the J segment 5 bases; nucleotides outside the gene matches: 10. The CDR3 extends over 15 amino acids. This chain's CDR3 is CASSVLGQGRETQYF. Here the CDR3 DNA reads TGCGCCAGCAGCGTCCTAGGACAGGGTCGCGAGACCCAGTACTTC.

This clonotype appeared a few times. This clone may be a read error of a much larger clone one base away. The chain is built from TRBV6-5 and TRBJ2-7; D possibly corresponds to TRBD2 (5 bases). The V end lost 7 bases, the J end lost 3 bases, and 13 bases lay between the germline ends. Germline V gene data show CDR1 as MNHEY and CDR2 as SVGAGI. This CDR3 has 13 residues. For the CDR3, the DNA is TGTGCCAGCATCCTCTTTGGGAGCTACGAGCAGTACTTC. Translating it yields CASILFGSYEQYF.

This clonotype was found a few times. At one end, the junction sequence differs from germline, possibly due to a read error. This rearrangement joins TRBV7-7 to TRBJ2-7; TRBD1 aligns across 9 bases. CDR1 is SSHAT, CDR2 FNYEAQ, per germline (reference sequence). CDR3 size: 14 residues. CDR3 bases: TGTGCTAGCAGCTTAGCCGGGACAGGGCCCGAGCAGTACTTC. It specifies CASSLAGTGPEQYF. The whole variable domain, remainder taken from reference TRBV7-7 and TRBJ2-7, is GAGVSQSPRYKVTKRGQDVTLRCDPISSHATLYWYQQALGQGPEFLTYFNYEAQPDKSGLPSDRFSAERPEGSISTLTIQRTEQRDSAMYRCASSLAGTGPEQYFGPGTRLTVT.